These 17 T cell receptor beta chains originate from one sample sequenced in a study of CD4 and CD8 cells across lung adenocarcinoma regions. TCRdb reprocessed the PCR reads via MiXCR and lists one record per CDR3 protein. The sample holds roughly 24,000 distinct CDR3 sequences, over 40% seen once. The specimen sequenced was CD4+ T cells from the center of a lung tumor. The receptor set was obtained from a male donor with lung adenocarcinoma. The CD4 and CD8 labels of this study may be unreliable.

This clonotype has just one count. The chain links TRBV6-1 to TRBJ2-3; D not resolved. The CDR3 extends over 15 amino acids. Per germline, CDR1 MNHNS and CDR2 SASEGT. V gave up 9 bases and J gave up 10 bases, with 26 bases separating them. The CDR3, as DNA: TGTGCCAGGAGACTCCAGGCTGTGAGTACCGGTGCGCAGTATTTT. Its translation: CARRLQAVSTGAQYF.

This clonotype has a count of ten or more. The chain carries TRBV10-3 and TRBJ2-3; 9 bases align to TRBD2. Germline assignment: CDR1 ENHRY and CDR2 SYGVKD. This CDR3 region has 16 residues. J lost 5 bases, V lost 4 bases, and 10 bases had no gene match. The CDR3 spells CAISGFSGSGVDTQYF. The CDR3 bases are TGTGCCATCAGTGGATTTAGCGGGAGTGGTGTAGATACGCAGTATTTT.

The genes are TRBV6-2 or TRBV6-3 and TRBJ1-3; D gene uncertain. The V gene lost 2 bases and the J gene lost 0 bases, with 11 bases spanning the gap. The CDR3 extends over 16 amino acids. Germline V gene data show CDR1 as MNHEY and CDR2 as SVGEGT. The CDR3 nucleotides read TGTGCCAGCAGTTACGGGGTCGCGCGCTCTGGAAACACCATATATTTT. It is translated as CASSYGVARSGNTIYF.

By frequency in the sample, this clonotype is medium-sized. The genes are TRBV27 and TRBJ2-5; D perhaps matches TRBD2 (7 bases). The end of the DNA aligns better with TRBJ2-7, so the J call may be wrong. The CDR3 has 16 amino acids. Germline V gene data show CDR1 as MNHEY and CDR2 as SMNVEV (reference sequence). The CDR3: CASSYRGGAIFYEQYF. The DNA of the CDR3 is TGTGCCAGCAGTTACCGAGGGGGGGCGATTTTCTACGAGCAGTACTTC.

Remarks on this clonotype: At one end, the junction sequence differs from germline, possibly due to a read error. The chain combines TRBV6-5 with TRBJ2-3; D possibly matches TRBD1 or TRBD2 (5 bases each). The length of the CDR3 is 16 residues. Germline CDR1 and CDR2: MNHEY and SVGAGI. CDR3 in DNA: TGTGCCAGCAGCTACTCGGGGCGGCTACCCAAAGACATTCAGTATTTT. Protein sequence: CASSYSGRLPKDIQYF.

The V call is TRBV7-6, the J call TRBJ2-4; maybe TRBD2 (6 bases). This CDR3 contains 16 residues. Germline CDR1 is SGHVS and CDR2 is FNYEAQ. Deletions cut 7 bases from V and 13 bases from J, with 29 bases between. The CDR3 protein is CASTSAGRGAKDTQYF. In DNA, the CDR3 is TGTGCCAGCACCTCCGCGGGGCGGGGAGCCAAAGACACGCAGTACTTC.

The chain combines TRBV27 with TRBJ2-3; D is undetermined. The V gene's germline CDR1 is MNHEY and CDR2 SMNVEV (reference sequence). This CDR3 has 12 amino acids. The CDR3 here is CAGSLAKNTQYF. The CDR3 bases are TGTGCGGGCAGTTTAGCCAAAAACACGCAGTATTTT.

The chain carries TRBV25-1 and TRBJ2-3, with TRBD1 as a possible D gene (5 bases). V was cut by 9 bases and J by 9 bases, with 19 bases left in between. The V gene's germline CDR1 is MGHDK and CDR2 SYGVNS. The CDR3 contains 13 residues. The CDR3 DNA is TGTGCCAGGGGTAAAACAGGCAAAGACACGCAGTATTTT. This sequence encodes CARGKTGKDTQYF.

The V and J genes are TRBV27 and TRBJ2-1, with D perhaps being TRBD1 or TRBD2 (8 bases each). The closer fit of TRBJ2-5 to the DNA end suggests the J call may be wrong. This CDR3 has 14 residues. The germline CDR1 and CDR2 sequences are MNHEY and SMNVEV (reference sequence). The CDR3 bases are TGTGCGGGCAGCGGGGGCAGGGGGCATAGGATCCAGTACTTC. Translation: CAGSGGRGHRIQYF.

This clonotype is categorized as medium-sized. The chain links TRBV6-5 to TRBJ2-1; 9 bases are a match to TRBD2. The J call may not be correct, given that the DNA end is closer to TRBJ2-7. The germline V gene has CDR1 MNHEY and CDR2 SVGAGI. The CDR3 contains 16 residues. In DNA, the CDR3 is TGTGCCAGCAGTTTTGTAAATAGCGGGGGCCGGTACGAGCAGTACTTC. Its translation: CASSFVNSGGRYEQYF.

In its sample, this clonotype ranks as medium-sized. The rearrangement joins TRBV27 to TRBJ2-1, with 9 bases lining up with TRBD2. The CDR3 covers 15 residues. The ends lost 7 bases at V and 8 bases at J; junction bases unmatched: 12. The germline gives CDR1 MNHEY, CDR2 SMNVEV (reference sequence). The chain's CDR3 is CASNPLDSGRYEQFF. CDR3 DNA: TGTGCCAGCAATCCCCTGGATAGCGGGAGATATGAGCAGTTCTTC.

The chain has TRBV11-2 and TRBJ2-3, with 7 bases that match TRBD1. V lost 5 bases, J lost 2 bases, and 13 bases stayed unmatched. Germline lookup yields CDR1 SGHAT and CDR2 FQNNGV. The CDR3 is 17 amino acids. CDR3 region: CASSELDRVLLTDTQYF. DNA for the CDR3: TGTGCCAGCAGCGAACTCGACAGGGTTCTTCTCACAGATACGCAGTATTTT.

This clonotype was picked up many times. A much more abundant neighbour one base away suggests this may be a read error. This chain links TRBV10-1 with TRBJ2-5; D is uncertain. The CDR3 covers 12 residues. Per germline, CDR1 WNHNN and CDR2 SYGVQD (reference sequence). The V gene lost 3 bases and the J gene lost 11 bases, with 13 bases spanning the gap. This CDR3 reads CASSDLRNEQYF. The CDR3, as DNA: TGCGCCAGCAGTGATCTGCGGAATGAGCAGTACTTC.

To note about this clonotype: As the CDR3 is not closed by the conserved phenylalanine or tryptophan, this likely results from a read error. Because the CDR3's place on the DNA is in doubt, the DNA is left out and the CDR3 is given as listed by TCRdb. The V and J genes are TRBV27 and TRBJ2-4; the DNA was not compared with TRBD1, the D call given in the table. The CDR3 totals 9 residues, both ends included. CDR1 is MNHEY and CDR2 is SMNVEV in the germline V gene (reference sequence). The CDR3 protein is CASTRGGIS.

The genes are TRBV10-2 and TRBJ2-3, with TRBD2 matching 9 bases. V shed 6 bases, J shed 4 bases, and the junction held 20 bases outside the gene matches. Germline CDR1 is WSHSY and CDR2 is SAAADI. The CDR3 loop spans 19 amino acids. The DNA for the CDR3 is TGCGCCAGCAGGACCGGGGCGGGCGGGAGGGGCGGGGGAGCAGATACGCAGTATTTT. Translating it yields CASRTGAGGRGGGADTQYF.

A few counts support this clonotype. This chain uses TRBV18 with TRBJ2-7; 7 positions match TRBD2. The CDR3 contains 14 residues. Germline assignment: CDR1 KGHSH and CDR2 LQKENI. The V gene end was trimmed by 4 bases and the J gene end by 1 base; junction bases not matched to a gene: 4. CDR3 nucleotide sequence: TGTGCCAGCTCACGGGACTACACGTCCTACGAGCAGTACTTC. Translating gives CASSRDYTSYEQYF.

This clonotype was seen a few times. The chain combines TRBV7-9 with TRBJ2-3, with 10 bases aligning to TRBD2. The CDR3 consists of 14 residues. V gave up 2 bases and J gave up 5 bases; unmatched junction bases: 1. Germline V gene lookup returns CDR1 SEHNR and CDR2 FQNEAQ (reference sequence). The CDR3 sequence is CASSLLAGEDTQYF. The DNA for the CDR3 is TGTGCCAGCAGCTTACTAGCGGGAGAAGATACGCAGTATTTT.